This T cell receptor beta chain was sequenced in a study of blood T cell repertoires in COVID-19. Study-level information: COVID-19 samples collected from the United States, Italy and Spain covered acute and convalescent phases. T cells, B-cell-depleted T cells, or PBMCs supplied cDNA or gDNA.

Measured with immunoSEQ multiplex PCR; TCRdb has only the in-frame clones, and not every one. The sample has 60,000 to 85,000 clones; around 86% are singletons. The CDR3 sequence is 15 residues long. The junction had 7 bases not matched to a gene; V was cut back by 6 bases and J by 1 base. Germline V gene data show CDR1 as LGHNA and CDR2 as YNFKEQ. The rearrangement joins TRBV4-2 to TRBJ2-3; 7 bases agree with TRBD1. This sequence was found in a woman aged 80 or over with active or convalescent COVID-19. Sequencing was carried out using peripheral blood. The CDR3 reads CASRTGDQGTDTQYF. The CDR3 nucleotides read TGTGCCAGCAGAACAGGGGATCAGGGCACAGATACGCAGTATTTT.